These 2 T cell receptor beta chains were all obtained from the same sample, sequenced in a study of shared clonotypes between healthy human individuals (dated by TCRdb to 2018 to 2021). The library was prepared using the immunoSEQ multiplex PCR assay. TCRdb retrieved this table from immuneACCESS and kept in-frame rearrangements only. Not all clones are present; in checked studies, unresolved V genes account for under half, and no reason is known for the remainder. The sample table contains more than 2 million clones; only one count was recorded for 90% to 97% of them. The ten largest clones represent around 0.13% of the sample. Source material: naive CD4+ T cells sorted from blood. The cell subset or site label of this sample denotes: CD45RA+ positively selected. These receptors were collected from a man aged 18 to 29 in good health.

The chain recombines TRBV29-1 with TRBJ2-5; TRBD1 might be the D (6 bases). The length of the CDR3 is 14 residues. V shed 3 bases and J shed 1 base, with 12 bases lying between them. Germline values: CDR1 SQVTM, CDR2 ANQGSEA. The CDR3 here is CSVDLNRVQETQYF. The CDR3 DNA reads as TGCAGCGTTGACCTAAACAGGGTCCAAGAGACCCAGTACTTC.

The chain employs TRBV5-1 and TRBJ1-1, with D possibly matching TRBD1 (5 bases). The V gene's germline CDR1 is SGHRS and CDR2 YFSETQ. The length of the CDR3 is 13 residues. V was cut by 4 bases and J by 3 bases, with 10 bases left in between. CDR3 protein: CASSAQGDTEAFF. The CDR3 nucleotides are TGCGCCAGCAGCGCCCAGGGTGACACTGAAGCTTTCTTT.